This T cell receptor (beta chain) was sequenced for a study of cytomegalovirus exposure and HLA in healthy donors (dated by TCRdb to 2016 to 2017). The study in broad terms: According to an earlier analysis of 550 to 700 of the donors, 150 million to 200 million T cells yielded roughly 110 million unique TCR beta sequences and about 300 Gb of sequence data. To predict cytomegalovirus infection status, the study combined high-throughput TCR immunosequencing, statistical association of individual TCRs with disease status, and machine learning. A later genetic analysis used genome-wide SNP genotypes for about 55% of the 666 donors, treating that subset as a discovery cohort. An earlier analysis of around 580 of the donors used high-throughput TCR beta sequencing to judge whether each TCR beta V gene segment behaved as functional or pseudogenic. Roughly 310 gigabases of sequencing data and tens of millions of unique TCR sequences were included in an early release covering roughly 600 HLA-typed donors. Among around 400 genotyped donors of the cohort, an average of about 240,000 unique TCR beta nucleotide sequences were sequenced per donor, around 18% of them non-productive. Class I and class II HLA loci were covered by the typing at four-digit resolution. The number of typed donors differed by locus: roughly 620-630 for A, B, C, DRB1 and DQB1; 500 to 550 for DQA1; approximately 610 for DPA1; and roughly 490 for DPB1. The study used immunosequencing to profile the T cell repertoires of approximately 690 subjects and linked those repertoires to cytomegalovirus serostatus. The study aimed to test whether signatures of past pathogen exposure could be identified by cataloging public T cell receptors. Among the roughly 390 genotyped donors, 75% to 90% belonged to the genetic ancestry cluster associated with self-reported Caucasian donors. Along with the approximately 670-subject first cohort, a separate validation cohort of more than 90 different subjects was used. Every discovery cohort repertoire had been produced on one sequencing platform. Donor age, sex, ethnicity and CMV serostatus were collected together with the repertoire data. Rather than using new phenotypic data, the later analysis identified candidate immune exposures from TCR beta sequences and from how often those sequences occurred across donors. Roughly 5 DR-DQ haplotypes were handled as single units for association and clustering because linkage in the cohort was strong. In a later analysis, previously published TCR beta repertoires from 666 donors were re-analyzed and high-resolution HLA genotyping was added so that TCR occurrence patterns could be studied.

The cohort comprised several hundred healthy bone marrow donors. At the time of sampling, all cohort members were nominally healthy, though unrecorded immune exposures were likely present. The donor tested CMV seronegative, placing the donor among the roughly 350 seronegative members of the cohort. A peripheral blood sample was provided by each donor, and peripheral blood mononuclear cells were used for TCR beta sequencing. The Qiagen DNeasy Blood Extraction Kit was used to extract genomic DNA from the blood cell samples. This clone was picked up a small number of times. It has no known antigen specificity. Per-nucleotide qualities are absent, and no much larger clonotype sits a single base away. The cysteine opens and the phenylalanine closes a CDR3 of 13 amino acids. The kept DNA is CDR3 alone, 39 bases in frame from the first base. The germline V gene (reference sequence) specifies SEHNR as CDR1 and FQNEAQ as CDR2. The trim is 5 bases for V and 1 base for J, with a gap of 8 bases between the germline ends.

What the research found in general, with its limitations: Assigning TCR associations to individual alleles was difficult when HLA alleles, especially DR and DQ, strongly co-occurred. According to a later genetic analysis, donors in an Asian-associated ancestry cluster had fewer N-insertions in productive TCRs than the approximately 650-donor mean. Because HLA typing was missing for some donors at each locus, association tests included only the typed subset. A further reported finding was that TCR beta sequences accurately predicted the HLA-A and HLA-B alleles for most subjects in the first cohort. Sequencing depth was assumed to be roughly uniform across donors in the presence/absence analyses, though that assumption may not hold. A cluster of highly shared sequence variants was judged likely to represent a technical artifact of the sequencing pipeline. The study listed approximately 150 TCR beta chains as associated with cytomegalovirus. Some IMGT-functional V segments, including TRBV6-2 and TRBV6-3, could not be told apart with the 87-base-pair reads, so those segments were excluded. In a later analysis, several top co-occurrence clusters were reported to appear linked to parvovirus B19, influenza, CMV and Epstein-Barr virus. The authors suggested that the approach could potentially be generalized to other disease states and immunological phenotypes. In both the original and validation cohorts, the classifier was reported to diagnose cytomegalovirus status with high specificity and sensitivity. In a later analysis, 16,951 TCR beta sequences were associated with specific HLA alleles at a false discovery rate of 0.05. According to a later analysis, TCR association rates differed among HLA loci, with DRB1 alleles showing the most associated TCRs and HLA-C alleles showing the fewest. The only immune exposure information available for the cohort was CMV serostatus. While some public TCRs were present in many individuals, most TCR sequences turned up only very rarely across donors. Three of the identified cytomegalovirus-associated TCR beta chains were confirmed in vitro to be specific for cytomegalovirus antigens. This cohort had only TCR beta chains sequenced, and the lack of alpha or paired-chain data limited which features could be detected. Most CMV-associated TCR beta chains appeared to be HLA-restricted in a later analysis, and the HLA associations seemed to be driven largely by CMV exposure. Compared with equally common non-associated chains, HLA-associated TCR beta chains in a later analysis were more clonally expanded and had lower generation probabilities. Because counts were too low, more than 15 rarely observed V segments, including chromosome 9 orphons, were left out of the earlier analysis of about 500 of the donors. In an earlier analysis of 500 to 650 of the donors, most TCR beta V segments appeared in productive rearrangements about 87% or about 30% of the time, broadly matching IMGT annotations. Correlated functional status among segregating V segments might reflect linkage disequilibrium, but an unknown experimental factor could not be ruled out. A later genetic analysis associated a missense DCLRE1C variant with V-gene and J-gene trimming of TCR beta chains, and an independent cohort replicated the association.

Libraries were made using the immunoSEQ multiplex PCR assay. For the multiplex PCR, a mixture combining 60 forward primers for TCR Vbeta segments and 13 reverse primers for TCR Jbeta segments was used. The CDR3 region of rearranged TCR beta genes was amplified from genomic DNA with a multiplex PCR assay. The Illumina HiSeq System was used to sequence the amplified TCR beta libraries as 87-base-pair reads. As for the original processing: Across the roughly 600 repertoires, a later analysis counted 78 million or so unique TCR beta chains, approximately 10 million of which were shared by at least two donors. Raw reads were error-corrected and collapsed into unique sequences with a nearest-neighbor algorithm that merged closely related sequences to remove PCR and sequencing errors. To assign V, D and J gene segments, CDR3 sequences were aligned to IMGT reference sequences. For a sequence to be retained, a match of at least six nucleotides to both a V gene segment and a J gene segment was required. A rearrangement was called productive if the CDR3 had no stop codons and remained in frame with V and J, and every other rearrangement was called non-productive. Following IMGT convention, CDR3 was defined as the stretch from the second conserved V-encoded cysteine up to the conserved J-encoded phenylalanine. Sequences without an unambiguous match to a single V gene segment were excluded from the earlier analysis of several hundred of the donors. An earlier analysis of 450 to 650 of the donors called V segments functional above 56.7% productive rearrangements and segregating when the between-donor standard deviation exceeded 5%. A statistical classification framework was built for diagnosing cytomegalovirus status from the catalog of TCR beta chain sequences. A later analysis assigned V and J genes by comparing TCR nucleotide sequences with IMGT/GENE-DB human TR gene sequences. In a later analysis, CDR3 sequences and most-parsimonious VDJ recombination scenarios were assigned using the TCRdist pipeline. In a later analysis, every TCR beta chain was defined by the combination of its CDR3 amino acid sequence and its V-gene family, and reads without a unique V-gene family were dropped. In a later analysis, 500 to 650 highly shared, low-generation-probability nucleotide sequences were removed to address suspected cross-contamination and a sequencing artifact. A later analysis calculated a clonal expansion index for each public chain from normalized within-repertoire ranks of inferred template counts. In a later analysis, generation probabilities were computed using a VDJ recombination model fitted to out-of-frame rearrangements, and the results were checked against IGoR. In a later analysis, hypergeometric tests were used to score TCR-TCR, TCR-HLA and TCR-CMV co-occurrence, with a repertoire-size bias correction applied to TCR pairs. False discovery rates were estimated in a later analysis by permuting HLA or CMV assignments 20 times. In a later analysis, co-occurring TCRs were grouped using DBSCAN, and TCRdist sequence similarity was added for clustering within HLA-allele-positive subsets. Repertoires with fewer than 30,000 or more than 120,000 public chains were left out of co-occurrence clustering, as were four to six repertoires with anomalous nucleotide sharing. In TCRdb, the immuneACCESS table is reduced to in-frame sequences with V and J assigned. These tables do not hold every clone; where another copy was compared, an unresolved V gene accounts for under half, and the others remain unexplained. D and trimming were read from the DNA, whereas the V and J calls and clone size are those reported in that table. The sample table lists roughly 150,000 clones, 60% to 80% of them with a count of one. In total, the top ten clones hold 1.7% of the sample.

The sequence was obtained from a woman in her 30s in good health and CMV-seronegative. The rearranged segments are TRBV7-9 and TRBJ1-1; a tentative D call is TRBD1 (5 bases match). Sequences were obtained from PBMCs. The bases are TGTGCCAGCAGCCCTACAGGGAACACTGAAGCTTTCTTT. Protein translation: CASSPTGNTEAFF.